These 26 T cell receptor beta chains were all obtained from the same sample, sequenced in a study of human T cells and chemical hapten exposure. Time point described: patch test 1, 2 weeks after DPC sensitization. The sample's treatment: therapeutic diphenylcyclopropenone sensitization with weekly scalp DPC. A single record per CDR3 protein comes from TCRdb applying MiXCR to the RACE reads. This sample has 65,000 to 85,000 distinct CDR3 sequences, with approximately 10% found just once. The sample was whole blood, taken in connection with sensitization to the hapten diphenylcyclopropenone (DPC). These receptors came from a woman in her forties or fifties with alopecia areata. Some clones in this sample may be carry-over from other donors' samples.

J is TRBJ2-3 and V is TRBV20-1; possible D gene TRBD2, 6 bases. The germline V gene encodes CDR1 DFQATT and CDR2 SNEGSKA (reference sequence). The CDR3 is made up of 13 amino acids. The V gene lost 6 bases and the J gene lost 7 bases, with 17 bases spanning the gap. CDR3 DNA: TGCAGTGCCGCCGGCGGTAGCGGTTATACGCAGTATTTT. This translates into CSAAGGSGYTQYF.

This clonotype was observed many times. The V and J genes are TRBV2 and TRBJ2-6; 8 bases fit TRBD1. This CDR3 is 16 amino acids long. CDR1 and CDR2 (germline): SNHLY, FYNNEI. V gave up 7 bases and J gave up 0 bases; unmatched junction bases: 5. CDR3 protein: CASTPGTGSGANVLTF. In nucleotides, the CDR3 is TGTGCCAGCACCCCGGGGACAGGCTCTGGGGCCAACGTCCTGACTTTC.

V gene TRBV27 combines with J gene TRBJ1-2, with D maybe TRBD1 (5 bases). Between the trimmed V and J ends, which lost 5 bases and 8 bases, there was a span of 12 bases. The germline CDR1 and CDR2 sequences are MNHEY and SMNVEV (reference sequence). This CDR3 region has 12 residues. The DNA for the CDR3 is TGTGCCAGCAGTACTGACAGAGGAGGCTACACCTTC. Its translation: CASSTDRGGYTF.

This clonotype has only a few counts. The chain links TRBV2 to TRBJ2-1; D not resolved. This CDR3 contains 11 residues. Germline values: CDR1 SNHLY, CDR2 FYNNEI. V dropped 6 bases and J dropped 4 bases, with 4 bases sitting between them. DNA of the CDR3: TGTGCCAGCAGATCGTACAATGAGCAGTTCTTC. It translates to CASRSYNEQFF.

The chain joins TRBV27 to TRBJ2-3; D might be TRBD1 (5 bases). The CDR3 sequence is 16 residues long. The V gene's germline CDR1 is MNHEY and CDR2 SMNVEV (reference sequence). Trimming removed 0 bases at V and 4 bases at J, with 14 bases between. CDR3 nucleotides: TGTGCCAGCAGTTTATCGGGCAGGGTCGCGGCAGATACGCAGTATTTT. Its translation: CASSLSGRVAADTQYF.

This clonotype was picked up a small number of times. The chain is built from TRBV14 and TRBJ1-4; TRBD1 matches 10 bases. Germline trimming cut 4 bases from V and 8 bases from J; bases unmatched to any gene: 7. CDR3 length: 15 residues. CDR1 and CDR2 (germline): SGHDN, FVKESK. The CDR3 spells CASSPLTGGNEKLFF. As DNA, the CDR3 is TGTGCCAGCAGCCCCCTGACAGGGGGCAACGAAAAACTGTTTTTT.

The genes are TRBV4-3 and TRBJ1-4; a possible D gene is TRBD1 (6 bases). Per germline, CDR1 LGHNA and CDR2 YSLEER. Trimming removed 0 bases from V and 14 bases from J, with 16 bases in between. The CDR3 extends over 14 amino acids. The CDR3 nucleotides read TGCGCCAGCAGCCAAGAGGCCACAGGGTTTAAGCTGTTTTTT. It codes for CASSQEATGFKLFF.

The chain combines TRBV11-2 with TRBJ2-2, with 7 bases aligning to TRBD2. Germline CDR1 reads SGHAT; CDR2 reads FQNNGV. Losses at the gene ends were 5 bases for V and 7 bases for J; bases not matched to a gene: 13. The CDR3 sequence is 16 residues long. CDR3 DNA sequence: TGTGCCAGCAGCCCCCCCAGCGGGAATTTCAACGGGGAGCTGTTTTTT. It specifies CASSPPSGNFNGELFF. Together with reference TRBV11-2 and TRBJ2-2, the CDR3 gives the full variable domain: EAGVAQSPRYKIIEKRQSVAFWCNPISGHATLYWYQQILGQGPKLLIQFQNNGVVDDSQLPKDRFSAERLKGVDSTLKIQPAKLEDSAVYLCASSPPSGNFNGELFFGEGSRLTVL.

The rearrangement joins TRBV24-1 to TRBJ2-3; TRBD2 aligns across 7 bases. The V segment lost 4 bases and the J segment 6 bases; nucleotides outside the gene matches: 9. From germline, CDR1 is KGHDR and CDR2 SFDVKD. This CDR3 contains 15 residues. The chain's CDR3 is CATSDHQLAQDTQYF. CDR3 DNA: TGTGCCACCAGTGACCACCAACTAGCGCAGGATACGCAGTATTTT.

The chain combines TRBV6-5 with TRBJ2-1, with 12 bases lining up with TRBD1. In germline, CDR1 is MNHEY, CDR2 SVGAGI. The CDR3 covers 17 residues. After removal of 3 bases from V and 8 bases from J, the junction contained 11 bases not matched to a gene. CDR3 bases: TGTGCCAGCAGTTATCAGGCGGGCGGGACAGGGGGCGATGAGCAGTTCTTC. Protein sequence: CASSYQAGGTGGDEQFF.

This clonotype has a handful of counts. The rearrangement joins TRBV6-6 to TRBJ2-1; D perhaps matches TRBD2 (6 bases). The CDR3 runs to 14 residues. The germline V and J ends were trimmed by 7 bases and 9 bases, with 19 bases remaining between them. Germline V gives CDR1 MNHNY, CDR2 SVGAGI (reference sequence). For the CDR3, the DNA is TGTGCCAGCATCCCAGTGCGGAGGGCCGGTGAGCAGTTCTTC. Amino acids: CASIPVRRAGEQFF.

In its sample, this clonotype was seen a few times. CDR3 sequence reads: CAIGSAGNNEQFF. CDR3 in DNA: TGTGCCATCGGATCAGCGGGGAATAATGAGCAGTTCTTC. V usage is TRBV10-3 and J usage is TRBJ2-1; 7 nucleotides agree with TRBD2. Per the germline V gene, CDR1 is ENHRY and CDR2 is SYGVKD. With 8 bases clipped from V and 7 bases from J, the junction kept 8 bases outside the gene matches. The CDR3 length is 13 residues.

This clonotype was counted only a few times. The chain carries TRBV18 and TRBJ2-5; D remains ambiguous. The CDR3 covers 13 residues. Germline V gene data show CDR1 as KGHSH and CDR2 as LQKENI. The ends were cut back, 2 bases at V and 3 bases at J, with 7 bases in the middle. CDR3 amino acids: CASSPGVEETQYF. CDR3 DNA sequence: TGTGCCAGCTCACCAGGGGTAGAAGAGACCCAGTACTTC.

This clonotype appeared many times. The chain combines TRBV5-1 with TRBJ2-7; no definite D call. The ends were cut back, 2 bases at V and 0 bases at J, with 9 bases in the middle. CDR3 length: 14 residues. Per the germline V gene, CDR1 is SGHRS and CDR2 is YFSETQ. The CDR3 spells CASSFDASSYEQYF. The CDR3 nucleotides read TGCGCCAGCAGCTTCGACGCCAGCTCCTACGAGCAGTACTTC.

The chain has TRBV6-5 and TRBJ2-7; D unresolved. The germline CDR1 and CDR2 sequences are MNHEY and SVGAGI. The CDR3 totals 13 residues. With 0 bases removed from V and 3 bases from J, the gap between germline ends came to 6 bases. In DNA form, the CDR3 reads TGTGCCAGCAGTTACTCGAATGACTACGAGCAGTACTTC. As protein: CASSYSNDYEQYF.

This clonotype was counted only a few times. The chain has TRBV9 and TRBJ2-7; no reliable D call. The germline V gene has CDR1 SGDLS and CDR2 YYNGEE. Trimming removed 0 bases at V and 1 base at J, with 8 bases between. The CDR3 length is 14 residues. CDR3 in DNA: TGTGCCAGCAGCGTAGGCCCGCGATCCTACGAGCAGTACTTC. It encodes CASSVGPRSYEQYF.

The CDR3 reads CSVAGGTDTQYF. The CDR3 DNA is TGCAGCGTTGCAGGGGGCACAGATACGCAGTATTTT. This chain connects TRBV29-1 to TRBJ2-3; perhaps TRBD1 as D (6 bases). The CDR3 totals 12 residues. Germline V gene lookup returns CDR1 SQVTM and CDR2 ANQGSEA. V lost 4 bases to trimming and J lost 1 base, with 6 bases between them.

The table lists this clonotype with many counts. V and J are TRBV6-6 and TRBJ2-1; 8 positions match TRBD2. With V trimmed by 6 bases and J by 7 bases, 5 bases remained unmatched. The CDR3 consists of 13 residues. The germline gives CDR1 MNHNY, CDR2 SVGAGI (reference sequence). The chain's CDR3 is CASRERESNEQFF. The CDR3 DNA is TGTGCCAGCAGGGAGCGGGAGTCAAATGAGCAGTTCTTC.

This clonotype appeared a few times. The rearrangement links TRBV12-3 or TRBV12-4 to TRBJ1-1; TRBD1 is a possible D gene (5 bases). V was pared by 0 bases and J by 1 base, with 9 bases between. The CDR3 length is 15 residues. CDR3 in amino acids: CASSLAGQPNTEAFF. Written as DNA, the CDR3 is TGTGCCAGCAGTTTAGCGGGGCAGCCGAACACTGAAGCTTTCTTT.

V and J are TRBV20-1 and TRBJ2-7; 9 nucleotides line up with TRBD2. CDR3 length: 14 residues. V was pared by 6 bases and J by 4 bases, with 10 bases of the junction left unmatched. Germline CDR1 and CDR2: DFQATT and SNEGSKA (reference sequence). CDR3 sequence (DNA): TGCAGTGCCCTCTTGACTAGCGGCGCTTACGAGCAGTACTTC. The encoded protein is CSALLTSGAYEQYF.

At least ten counts were recorded for this clonotype. The chain joins TRBV18 to TRBJ2-5, with TRBD1 as a possible D gene (5 bases). This CDR3 has 13 residues. Trimming left V 5 bases short and J 2 bases short, with 9 bases between. Germline CDR1 reads KGHSH; CDR2 reads LQKENI. CDR3 sequence (DNA): TGTGCCAGCTCATCAGGGTTTCAAGAGACCCAGTACTTC. Residues: CASSSGFQETQYF. Filled out from reference TRBV18 and TRBJ2-5, the complete variable domain reads NAGVMQNPRHLVRRRGQEARLRCSPMKGHSHVYWYRQLPEEGLKFMVYLQKENIIDESGMPKERFSAEFPKEGPSILRIQQVVRGDSAAYFCASSSGFQETQYFGPGTRLLVL.

This clonotype was seen ten or more times. V usage is TRBV7-9 and J usage is TRBJ2-1; 7 bases map to TRBD1. Germline V gene sequence: CDR1 SEHNR, CDR2 FQNEAQ (reference sequence). The CDR3 loop spans 14 amino acids. V gave up 4 bases and J gave up 6 bases; unmatched junction bases: 6. CDR3 in DNA: TGTGCCAGCAGCTCGCCGACAGGGATCAATGAGCAGTTCTTC. Protein sequence: CASSSPTGINEQFF.

This clonotype has more than one count but fewer than ten. The chain combines TRBV7-6 with TRBJ2-3, with unresolved D. The CDR3 has 14 amino acids. Germline-derived CDR1 and CDR2 are SGHVS and FNYEAQ. Trimming removed 4 bases at V and 2 bases at J, with 10 bases between. CDR3: CASSWGKDTDTQYF. Written as DNA, the CDR3 is TGTGCCAGCAGCTGGGGAAAGGACACAGATACGCAGTATTTT. Combining the CDR3 with reference TRBV7-6 and TRBJ2-3 gives the whole variable domain GAGVSQSPRYKVTKRGQDVALRCDPISGHVSLYWYRQALGQGPEFLTYFNYEAQQDKSGLPNDRFSAERPEGSISTLTIQRTEQRDSAMYRCASSWGKDTDTQYFGPGTRLTVL.

This clonotype occurred many times. V gene TRBV4-2 combines with J gene TRBJ2-5; 8 bases agree with TRBD1. V was clipped by 0 bases and J by 1 base; unmatched bases: 13. The CDR3 consists of 19 residues. The germline V gene has CDR1 LGHNA and CDR2 YNFKEQ. CDR3 residues: CASSQDQADRGLGQETQYF. For the CDR3, the DNA is TGTGCCAGCAGCCAAGATCAGGCCGACAGGGGACTCGGCCAAGAGACCCAGTACTTC.

This clonotype appeared many times. The chain has TRBV7-9 and TRBJ2-1; 11 bases are shared with TRBD2. The germline V gene has CDR1 SEHNR and CDR2 FQNEAQ (reference sequence). This CDR3 has 16 amino acids. Trimming cost V 4 bases and J 3 bases; bases outside gene matches: 5. The CDR3 spells CASSSRLAGRYNEQFF. In DNA form, the CDR3 reads TGTGCCAGCAGCTCCAGACTAGCGGGACGCTACAATGAGCAGTTCTTC.

The chain carries TRBV11-1 and TRBJ2-2; the match to TRBD2 covers 10 bases. Germline loops: CDR1 SGHAT, CDR2 FQDESV (reference sequence). V lost 6 bases to trimming and J lost 4 bases; unmatched junction nucleotides: 2. The CDR3 loop spans 14 amino acids. CDR3 DNA: TGTGCCAGCAGATGGACTAGCGGCACCGGGGAGCTGTTTTTT. It encodes CASRWTSGTGELFF.